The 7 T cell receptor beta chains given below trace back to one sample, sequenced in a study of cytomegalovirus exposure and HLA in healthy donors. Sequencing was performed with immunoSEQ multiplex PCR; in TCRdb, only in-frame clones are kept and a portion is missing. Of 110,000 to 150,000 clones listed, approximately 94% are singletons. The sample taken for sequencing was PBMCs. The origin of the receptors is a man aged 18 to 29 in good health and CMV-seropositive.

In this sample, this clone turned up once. The chain's CDR3 is CASSLFQGASYEQYF. The DNA of the CDR3 is TGCGCCAGCAGCTTGTTTCAGGGGGCATCCTACGAGCAGTACTTC. The chain employs TRBV5-1 and TRBJ2-7; 8 bases line up with TRBD1. J was trimmed by 1 base and V by 1 base; bases with no gene match: 4. Germline CDR1 is SGHRS and CDR2 is YFSETQ. The CDR3 consists of 15 residues.

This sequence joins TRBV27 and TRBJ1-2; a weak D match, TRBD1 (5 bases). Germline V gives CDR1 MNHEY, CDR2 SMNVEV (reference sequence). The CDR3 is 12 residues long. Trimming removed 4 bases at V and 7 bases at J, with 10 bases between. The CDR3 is CASSSGIGGYTF. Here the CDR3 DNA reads TGTGCCAGCAGTTCAGGGATCGGTGGCTACACCTTC.

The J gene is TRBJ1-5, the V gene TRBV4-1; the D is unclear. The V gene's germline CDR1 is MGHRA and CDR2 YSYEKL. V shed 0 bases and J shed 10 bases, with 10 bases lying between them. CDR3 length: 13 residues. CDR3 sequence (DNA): TGCGCCAGCAGCCAAGATCGGGGAACACCCCAGCATTTT. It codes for CASSQDRGTPQHF.

The CDR3 spells CASSLEQSSYEQYF. The CDR3 bases are TGCGCCAGCAGCTTAGAACAGAGCTCCTACGAGCAGTACTTC. V usage is TRBV5-1 and J usage is TRBJ2-7; D gene ambiguous. CDR3 length: 14 residues. Trimming cost V 2 bases and J 0 bases, with 9 bases left between them. The germline gives CDR1 SGHRS, CDR2 YFSETQ.

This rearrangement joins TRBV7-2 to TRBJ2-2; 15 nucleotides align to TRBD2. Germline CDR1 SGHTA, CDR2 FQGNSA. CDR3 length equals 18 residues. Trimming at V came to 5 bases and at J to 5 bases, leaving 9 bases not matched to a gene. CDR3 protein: CASSLILGLAGGTGELFF. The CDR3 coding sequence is TGTGCCAGCAGCCTGATATTGGGACTAGCGGGGGGTACCGGGGAGCTGTTTTTT. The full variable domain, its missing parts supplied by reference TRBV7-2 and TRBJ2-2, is GAGVSQSPSNKVTEKGKDVELRCDPISGHTALYWYRQSLGQGLEFLIYFQGNSAPDKSGLPSDRFSAERTGGSVSTLTIQRTQQEDSAVYLCASSLILGLAGGTGELFFGEGSRLTVL.

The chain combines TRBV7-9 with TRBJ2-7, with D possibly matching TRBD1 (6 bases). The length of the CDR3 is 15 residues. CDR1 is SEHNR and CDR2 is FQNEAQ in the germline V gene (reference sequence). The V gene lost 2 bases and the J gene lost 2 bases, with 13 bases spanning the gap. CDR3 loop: CASSLRQGQTYEQYF. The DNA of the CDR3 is TGTGCCAGCAGCTTACGGCAGGGGCAGACCTACGAGCAGTACTTC.

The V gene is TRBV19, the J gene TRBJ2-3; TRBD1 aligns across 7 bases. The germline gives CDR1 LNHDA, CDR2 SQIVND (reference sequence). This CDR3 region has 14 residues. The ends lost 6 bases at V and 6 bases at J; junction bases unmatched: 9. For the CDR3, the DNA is TGTGCCAGTAGCACATCACAGGGGCGGGATACGCAGTATTTT. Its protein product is CASSTSQGRDTQYF. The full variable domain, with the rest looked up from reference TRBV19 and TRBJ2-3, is DGGITQSPKYLFRKEGQNVTLSCEQNLNHDAMYWYRQDPGQGLRLIYYSQIVNDFQKGDIAEGYSVSREKKESFPLTVTSAQKNPTAFYLCASSTSQGRDTQYFGPGTRLTVL.